This TCR beta chain was identified during a study of blood T cell repertoires in COVID-19. CDR3 length: 13 residues. From germline, CDR1 is MGHRA and CDR2 YSYEKL. The V and J ends lost 0 bases and 4 bases respectively, with 6 bases between them. A single count supports this clone. Produced via immunoSEQ multiplex PCR; TCRdb's table is partial and in-frame only. Of approximately 210,000 clones listed, around 90% are singletons. The material sequenced was peripheral blood. The TCR sequence derives from a man aged 70-80 years with acute or convalescent COVID-19. The genes are TRBV4-1 and TRBJ1-2; D remains ambiguous. CDR3 loop: CASSQDTGYGYTF. CDR3 DNA sequence: TGCGCCAGCAGCCAAGATACGGGCTATGGCTACACCTTC.